Reported below is one TCR beta chain. Its antigen is not identified. V shed 4 bases and J 3 bases; nucleotides not matched to a gene: 9. Per the germline V gene, CDR1 is SGHDT and CDR2 is YYEEEE. This CDR3 has 15 amino acids. This was the immunoSEQ v3 assay. Here immunoSEQ multiplex PCR was the method, and the copy in TCRdb shows in-frame clones only, minus some. The sample yields approximately 53,000 clones, roughly 78% seen once. Time point indicated: pre-treatment sample, taken before nivolumab and TIL therapy. Patients were adults with stage 4 NSCLC. This sample was taken from a study of TIL therapy for anti-PD-1-resistant metastatic lung cancer. Looking at the study overall: Most patients had lung adenocarcinoma. Tumors carried a median about 1.4 non-synonymous mutations per megabase.

Study-level findings and limits: Treatment-naive, never-smoker and oncogene-addicted patients were overrepresented in this highly selected cohort.

This specimen was blood, taken at baseline. The source is a woman aged 30-85 years with non-small cell lung cancer. The chain couples TRBV5-6 to TRBJ1-1; TRBD1 matches 7 bases. The CDR3 protein is CASSELSGGYTEAFF. The CDR3 coding sequence is TGTGCCAGCAGCGAACTTTCAGGGGGTTACACTGAAGCTTTCTTT.